This T cell receptor (beta chain) was profiled in a study of shared clonotypes between healthy human individuals. Looked up from germline, CDR1 is SGHDT and CDR2 is YYEEEE. The CDR3 contains 14 residues. Assay: immunoSEQ multiplex PCR; the TCRdb copy retains only in-frame clones and omits some. The sample has millions of clones; more than 80% are singletons. The clonotype was recovered from a man aged 18-30 years in good health. This sequence joins TRBV5-6 and TRBJ2-5; the D gene is possibly TRBD1 (6 bases). The DNA end favors TRBJ2-7, so the J call may be wrong. Sequenced sample: naive CD4+ T cells sorted from blood. Subset noted: CD45RA+ positively selected. The CDR3 loop reads CASSFRTAYYEQYF. In DNA, the CDR3 is TGTGCCAGCAGCTTCAGGACAGCATACTACGAGCAGTACTTC.